This is a list of T cell receptor beta chains from one sample in a study of OX40 agonist ivuxolimab in advanced cancers. TCRdb's copy holds only in-frame clones and misses some; the assay was immunoSEQ multiplex PCR. The sample holds some 100,000 clones, roughly nine tenths seen once. The source material was CD4+ or CD8+ T cells sorted from blood, sampled in a trial of the OX40 agonist ivuxolimab. These receptors all come from an adult with an advanced solid tumor such as melanoma, head and neck, liver or kidney cancer. Both conserved end residues are part of each CDR3. D genes are given only for firm matches. A row's size may be missing; if present it is once, few, many or a size class.

v_gene,abundance,j_gene,d_gene,CDR3aa,CDR3nt
TRBV28,few,TRBJ1-5,NA,CASSYNQPQHF,TGTGCCAGCAGCTACAATCAGCCCCAGCATTTT
TRBV19,NA,TRBJ2-7,TRBD1,CASSRRTGPEVEQYF,TGTGCCAGTAGTAGAAGGACAGGGCCTGAAGTCGAGCAGTACTTC
TRBV27,NA,TRBJ2-3,TRBD2,CASSRLAGGDTQYF,TGTGCCAGCAGTAGACTAGCGGGAGGAGATACGCAGTATTTT
TRBV11-2,NA,TRBJ2-7,TRBD1,CASSRGTGGSYEQYF,TGTGCCAGCAGCAGAGGGACAGGGGGCTCCTACGAGCAGTACTTC
TRBV4-3,NA,TRBJ2-1,TRBD2,CASSQDLPRLAGGRNEQFF,TGCGCCAGCAGCCAAGATCTCCCCCGACTAGCGGGAGGGCGCAATGAGCAGTTCTTC
TRBV6-1,NA,TRBJ2-3,TRBD2,CASRPGLVVADTQYF,TGTGCCAGCAGACCGGGACTAGTTGTTGCTGATACGCAGTATTTT
TRBV19,once,TRBJ2-1,TRBD1,CASSRDRVNEQFF,TGTGCCAGTAGTAGGGACAGGGTAAATGAGCAGTTCTTC
TRBV7-7,once,TRBJ2-5,NA,CASSLAEGPETQYF,TGTGCCAGCAGCTTAGCGGAGGGGCCGGAGACCCAGTACTTC
TRBV5-6,NA,TRBJ2-5,NA,CASSFARGVEETQYF,TGTGCCAGCAGCTTCGCCCGCGGGGTTGAAGAGACCCAGTACTTC
TRBV28,NA,TRBJ2-7,NA,CASSLGTSRQQYF,TGTGCCAGCAGTTTAGGGACCAGCCGGCAGCAGTACTTC
TRBV6-5,NA,TRBJ1-1,NA,CASSYSGGPEAFF,TGTGCCAGCAGTTACTCGGGGGGGCCTGAAGCTTTCTTT
TRBV5-1,NA,TRBJ2-7,NA,CASSARDTEGEQYF,TGCGCCAGCAGCGCCCGGGACACAGAAGGCGAGCAGTACTTC
TRBV30,once,TRBJ2-5,TRBD1,CAWSRTGLGETQYF,TGTGCCTGGAGTCGGACAGGGCTTGGAGAGACCCAGTACTTC
TRBV7-2,once,TRBJ1-3,TRBD1,CASSPRQGMVLSGNTIYF,TGTGCCAGCAGCCCTCGACAGGGGATGGTCTTGTCTGGAAACACCATATATTTT
TRBV28,NA,TRBJ2-1,TRBD2,CASNSGRLDEQFF,TGTGCCAGCAATAGCGGGAGGTTAGATGAGCAGTTCTTC
TRBV10-1,NA,TRBJ2-5,NA,CASSDSGTEETQYF,TGCGCCAGCAGTGATTCCGGGACCGAGGAGACCCAGTACTTC
TRBV7-9,NA,TRBJ1-3,TRBD1,CASSLYGTASGNTIYF,TGTGCCAGCAGCTTATACGGGACAGCGAGTGGAAACACCATATATTTT
TRBV19,NA,TRBJ2-2,NA,CASSIDRGELFF,TGTGCCAGTAGTATAGATCGGGGGGAGCTGTTTTTT
TRBV7-9,NA,TRBJ2-1,NA,CASKAEGYNEQFF,TGTGCCAGCAAAGCGGAGGGGTACAATGAGCAGTTCTTC
TRBV5-6,NA,TRBJ2-6,TRBD1,CASSFGTASSGANVLTF,TGTGCCAGCAGCTTCGGGACAGCCAGCTCTGGGGCCAACGTCCTGACTTTC
TRBV19,NA,TRBJ1-1,NA,CASSTGAARNEAFF,TGTGCCAGTAGTACGGGTGCAGCCCGTAATGAAGCTTTCTTT
TRBV18,NA,TRBJ2-5,NA,CASSLGGGETQYF,TGTGCCAGCTCCCTTGGAGGCGGAGAGACCCAGTACTTC